What follows describes a single T cell receptor (beta chain). The antigen remains unidentified. This sample is part of a study of beta chain features in type 1 diabetes. Study results and caveats: TCRB rearrangement may or may not be influenced by HLA type; here this remained unresolved. Moderate yet significant TCRB CDR3 shortening was seen in Type 1 diabetes patients in all four CD4+ subsets.

Germline lookup yields CDR1 SGHNT and CDR2 YYREEE (reference sequence). V lost 7 bases to trimming and J lost 4 bases, with 10 bases between them. The CDR3 sequence is 12 residues long. The entirety of the isolated RNA underwent reverse transcription, so expressed TCRB transcripts were sequenced. Generated by immunoSEQ multiplex PCR, the TCRdb table keeps only in-frame clones and is missing some. The repertoire holds under 300,000 clones, with roughly 22% as singletons. This sequence was found in a middle-aged woman with type 1 diabetes. The chain recombines TRBV5-4 with TRBJ2-3; D remains ambiguous. Sequencing was carried out using naive CD4+ T cells from blood. Here the CDR3 reads CASGTISDTQYF. The CDR3 nucleotides read TGTGCCAGCGGCACCATTTCAGATACGCAGTATTTT. Filled out from reference TRBV5-4 and TRBJ2-3, the complete variable domain reads ETGVTQSPTHLIKTRGQQVTLRCSSQSGHNTVSWYQQALGQGPQFIFQYYREEENGRGNFPPRFSGLQFPNYSSELNVNALELDDSALYLCASGTISDTQYFGPGTRLTVL.